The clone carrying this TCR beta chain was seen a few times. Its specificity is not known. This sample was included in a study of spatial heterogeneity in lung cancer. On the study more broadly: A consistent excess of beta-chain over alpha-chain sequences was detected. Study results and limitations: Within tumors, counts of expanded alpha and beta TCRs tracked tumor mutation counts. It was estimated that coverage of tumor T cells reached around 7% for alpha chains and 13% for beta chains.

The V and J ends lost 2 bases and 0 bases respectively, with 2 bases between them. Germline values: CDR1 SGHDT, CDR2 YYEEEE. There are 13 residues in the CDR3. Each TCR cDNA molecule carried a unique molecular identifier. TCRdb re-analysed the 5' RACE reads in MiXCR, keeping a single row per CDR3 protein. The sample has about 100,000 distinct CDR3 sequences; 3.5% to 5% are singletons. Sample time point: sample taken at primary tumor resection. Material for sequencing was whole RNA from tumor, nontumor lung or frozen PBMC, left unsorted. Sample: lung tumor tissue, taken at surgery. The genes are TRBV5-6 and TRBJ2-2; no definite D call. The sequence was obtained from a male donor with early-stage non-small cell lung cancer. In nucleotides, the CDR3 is TGTGCCAGCAGCTTAACGAACACCGGGGAGCTGTTTTTT. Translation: CASSLTNTGELFF.